These 24 T cell receptor beta chains originate from one sample sequenced in a study of blood T cell repertoires in COVID-19. Produced via immunoSEQ multiplex PCR; TCRdb's table is partial and in-frame only. Altogether about 83,000 clones are present, about nine tenths being singletons, with the ten largest covering approximately 15%. Sequenced input: peripheral blood. Every receptor here comes from a woman aged 80 or older with active or convalescent COVID-19.

This chain uses TRBV18 with TRBJ1-3; 7 bases map to TRBD1. V was clipped by 5 bases and J by 2 bases; unmatched bases: 6. Germline V gene data show CDR1 as KGHSH and CDR2 as LQKENI. CDR3 length: 15 residues. The CDR3 region is CASSSTTGPGNTIYF. CDR3 DNA sequence: TGTGCCAGCTCATCGACGACAGGGCCTGGAAACACCATATATTTT.

This chain links TRBV18 with TRBJ2-7; the D gene is possibly TRBD1 (6 bases). The CDR3 covers 12 residues. Germline V gene data show CDR1 as KGHSH and CDR2 as LQKENI. V was clipped by 4 bases and J by 5 bases, with 9 bases between them. In DNA, the CDR3 is TGTGCCAGCTCACTCAGGGGCCACGAGCAGTACTTC. Translated, it gives CASSLRGHEQYF.

DNA for the CDR3: TGCGCCAGCAGCCAAGACCGGGACAGCTCCTACGAGCAGTACTTC. Translating gives CASSQDRDSSYEQYF. The chain has TRBV4-3 and TRBJ2-7, with 7 bases fitting TRBD1. V lost 0 bases and J lost 0; bases outside the gene matches: 2. Germline loops: CDR1 LGHNA, CDR2 YSLEER. CDR3 length: 15 amino acids.

This chain connects TRBV7-2 to TRBJ2-1; 10 bases agree with TRBD2. This CDR3 comprises 15 residues. Germline V gene lookup returns CDR1 SGHTA and CDR2 FQGNSA. The J segment lost 7 bases and the V segment lost 1 base, leaving 4 bases of the junction unmatched. For the CDR3, the DNA is TGTGCCAGCAGCTTAGGGACTAGCGGCACGAATGAGCAGTTCTTC. It encodes CASSLGTSGTNEQFF.

The chain has TRBV14 and TRBJ2-7; D is undetermined. V was trimmed by 4 bases and J by 6 bases, leaving 13 bases between them. CDR1 is SGHDN and CDR2 is FVKESK in the germline V gene. The CDR3 spans 13 residues. CDR3 loop: CASSRSPEVEQYF. The CDR3 nucleotides are TGTGCCAGCAGCCGATCACCTGAGGTCGAGCAGTACTTC.

V gene TRBV7-2 combines with J gene TRBJ1-2; possible D gene TRBD1, 5 bases. Trimming stripped 3 bases from V and 7 bases from J, with 12 bases between. The germline V gene encodes CDR1 SGHTA and CDR2 FQGNSA. The CDR3 loop spans 13 amino acids. The CDR3, as DNA: TGTGCCAGCAGCTTGACAGACTTCGGTGGCTACACCTTC. Translating it yields CASSLTDFGGYTF.

CDR3 protein: CASRVTGGKNSPLHF. The DNA of the CDR3 is TGTGCCAGCAGAGTTACAGGGGGCAAAAATTCACCCCTCCACTTT. This sequence joins TRBV3-1 (or the pseudogene TRBV3-2) and TRBJ1-6, with 9 positions matching TRBD1. Unmatched junction bases numbered 7, after V lost 6 bases and J lost 7 bases. The germline V gene has CDR1 LGHDT and CDR2 YNNKEL (reference sequence). There are 15 residues in the CDR3.

V and J are TRBV7-2 and TRBJ1-2, with 10 bases aligning to TRBD1. The germline CDR1 and CDR2 sequences are SGHTA and FQGNSA. Germline trimming cut 5 bases from V and 7 bases from J; bases unmatched to any gene: 7. The CDR3 contains 14 residues. The CDR3 loop is CASSPDRGRVGYTF. DNA of the CDR3: TGTGCCAGCAGCCCCGACAGGGGGCGGGTTGGCTACACCTTC.

In its sample, this clone was seen a few times. The chain links TRBV28 to TRBJ1-5, with D possibly being TRBD1 (6 bases). This CDR3 comprises 16 residues. V was trimmed by 2 bases and J by 7 bases, leaving 18 bases between them. From germline, CDR1 is MDHEN and CDR2 SYDVKM. The DNA of the CDR3 is TGTGCCAGCAGTTTAGTCCAGGGGATAGCGGGACAGCCCCAGCATTTT. This codes for CASSLVQGIAGQPQHF.

The V gene is TRBV7-2, the J gene TRBJ2-2; D is possibly TRBD2 (6 bases). Germline V lookup: CDR1 SGHTA, CDR2 FQGNSA. CDR3 length equals 15 residues. Trimming pared 2 bases from V and 1 base from J, leaving 8 bases between. CDR3 loop: CASSLRRGNTGELFF. DNA for the CDR3: TGTGCCAGCAGCTTACGGCGGGGGAACACCGGGGAGCTGTTTTTT.

This chain uses TRBV7-2 with TRBJ2-5, with D unresolved. The germline V gene encodes CDR1 SGHTA and CDR2 FQGNSA. V lost 3 bases and J 5 bases, leaving 7 bases between the germline ends. The length of the CDR3 is 12 residues. The chain's CDR3 is CASSFYSETQYF. The CDR3 nucleotides are TGTGCCAGCAGCTTCTATTCGGAGACCCAGTACTTC.

This chain connects TRBV9 to TRBJ1-5; TRBD1 matches 7 bases. Trimming removed 0 bases from V and 6 bases from J; junction bases left unmatched: 3. The CDR3 extends over 14 amino acids. In germline, CDR1 is SGDLS, CDR2 YYNGEE. CDR3 DNA: TGTGCCAGCAGCGTAGGACAGGGCTTTCAGCCCCAGCATTTT. It encodes CASSVGQGFQPQHF.

This chain connects TRBV5-4 to TRBJ2-7, with D possibly matching TRBD2 (7 bases). Trimming removed 3 bases at V and 5 bases at J, with 18 bases between. The CDR3 covers 15 residues. The germline V gene has CDR1 SGHNT and CDR2 YYREEE (reference sequence). In nucleotides, the CDR3 is TGTGCCAGCAGCTCGGAGGGGGGGCCTTGGAACGAGCAGTACTTC. Translation: CASSSEGGPWNEQYF. Full variable domain (remainder filled in from reference TRBV5-4 and TRBJ2-7): ETGVTQSPTHLIKTRGQQVTLRCSSQSGHNTVSWYQQALGQGPQFIFQYYREEENGRGNFPPRFSGLQFPNYSSELNVNALELDDSALYLCASSSEGGPWNEQYFGPGTRLTVT.

The chain employs TRBV5-1 and TRBJ1-1; 8 bases map to TRBD1. The CDR3 runs 15 residues. In germline, CDR1 is SGHRS, CDR2 YFSETQ. V trimming: 4 bases; J trimming: 3 bases; junction bases outside the gene matches: 8. CDR3 amino acids: CASSTGQGMDTEAFF. CDR3 sequence (DNA): TGCGCCAGCAGCACCGGACAGGGTATGGACACTGAAGCTTTCTTT.

For the CDR3, the DNA is TGTGCCAGCAGCGCTCCCTCGGGGGGCAAGACTAATGAAAAACTGTTTTTT. It encodes CASSAPSGGKTNEKLFF. This chain links TRBV9 with TRBJ1-4; the D gene is possibly TRBD1 (6 bases). Germline values: CDR1 SGDLS, CDR2 YYNGEE. Trimming stripped 3 bases from V and 2 bases from J, with 17 bases between. CDR3 length equals 17 residues.

This clone was seen only once. This chain links TRBV28 with TRBJ1-5; TRBD1 might be the D (6 bases). V was clipped by 3 bases and J by 4 bases, with 16 bases between them. Germline CDR1 and CDR2: MDHEN and SYDVKM. This CDR3 spans 16 amino acids. The CDR3 here is CASSLQQGWVNQPQHF. The DNA of the CDR3 is TGTGCCAGCAGTTTGCAACAGGGTTGGGTTAATCAGCCCCAGCATTTT.

The chain couples TRBV18 to TRBJ2-5; 10 bases fit TRBD2. Trimming removed 3 bases from V and 5 bases from J; junction bases left unmatched: 6. CDR1 KGHSH and CDR2 LQKENI come from the germline V gene. This CDR3 contains 15 residues. The CDR3 reads CASSPPSGGLETQYF. The CDR3 bases are TGTGCCAGCTCACCTCCTAGCGGGGGTCTGGAGACCCAGTACTTC.

This chain joins TRBV27 and TRBJ1-1, with D possibly being TRBD1 (6 bases). Germline-derived CDR1 and CDR2 are MNHEY and SMNVEV (reference sequence). Trimming stripped 1 base from V and 1 base from J, with 10 bases between. The CDR3 loop spans 15 amino acids. CDR3: CASSLFGGPNTEAFF. CDR3 sequence (DNA): TGTGCCAGCAGTTTATTCGGGGGGCCGAACACTGAAGCTTTCTTT.

There are a few counts of this clone. This chain links TRBV6-6 with TRBJ2-2; tentatively, D is TRBD2 (5 bases). Between the trimmed V and J ends, which lost 4 bases and 3 bases, there was a span of 12 bases. Germline CDR1 is MNHNY and CDR2 is SVGAGI (reference sequence). The CDR3 is 15 residues long. For the CDR3, the DNA is TGTGCCAGCAGTTTACGAGGGCTCGACACCGGGGAGCTGTTTTTT. Translation: CASSLRGLDTGELFF.

CDR3 loop: CASSSRLSSETQYF. The CDR3 DNA is TGTGCCAGCAGCTCGCGACTAAGTTCAGAGACCCAGTACTTC. The chain uses TRBV7-2 and TRBJ2-5; maybe TRBD2 (5 bases). Germline lookup yields CDR1 SGHTA and CDR2 FQGNSA. This CDR3 has 14 amino acids. V lost 4 bases, J lost 4 bases, and 13 bases lay in between. Together with reference TRBV7-2 and TRBJ2-5, the CDR3 gives the full variable domain: GAGVSQSPSNKVTEKGKDVELRCDPISGHTALYWYRQSLGQGLEFLIYFQGNSAPDKSGLPSDRFSAERTGGSVSTLTIQRTQQEDSAVYLCASSSRLSSETQYFGPGTRLLVL.

The chain combines TRBV6-5 with TRBJ1-1; the D gene is possibly TRBD1 (6 bases). Germline V gene sequence: CDR1 MNHEY, CDR2 SVGAGI. The length of the CDR3 is 13 residues. With 6 bases removed from V and 7 bases from J, the gap between germline ends came to 15 bases. The CDR3: CASSRTVPREAFF. In DNA form, the CDR3 reads TGTGCCAGCAGCCGGACAGTCCCGCGTGAAGCTTTCTTT.

This clone was observed a few times. The V call is TRBV6-5, the J call TRBJ2-1; TRBD2 is a possible D gene (6 bases). This CDR3 is built from 16 residues. The germline CDR1 and CDR2 sequences are MNHEY and SVGAGI. Trimming took off 4 bases at V and 0 bases at J, with 13 bases between the two ends. Written as DNA, the CDR3 is TGTGCCAGCAGTTTCCTCCCCGGGGGCTCCTACAATGAGCAGTTCTTC. Translating gives CASSFLPGGSYNEQFF.

The chain carries TRBV4-1 and TRBJ2-7, with D uncertain. Germline V gives CDR1 MGHRA, CDR2 YSYEKL. This CDR3 contains 13 residues. The V end was cut by 1 base, the J end by 3 bases, with 7 bases between. The CDR3 DNA sequence: TGCGCCAGCAGCCAAGCTAACGGCTACGAGCAGTACTTC. It encodes CASSQANGYEQYF.

This clone was recorded once. The chain employs TRBV6-1 and TRBJ1-5, with no clear D. The CDR3 length is 15 residues. The germline V gene has CDR1 MNHNS and CDR2 SASEGT. Trimming removed 3 bases at V and 1 base at J, with 10 bases between. Here the CDR3 reads CASSEPRGSNQPQHF. CDR3 bases: TGTGCCAGCAGTGAGCCCCGCGGGAGCAATCAGCCCCAGCATTTT.